The 4 T cell receptor beta chains presented below share a single source sample, sequenced in a study of shared clonotypes between healthy human individuals. Produced via immunoSEQ multiplex PCR; TCRdb's table is partial and in-frame only. The sample has under 2.5 million clones; about nine tenths are singletons. Sequencing used naive CD4+ T cells from PBMCs. The subset is: CD45RA+ positively selected. These receptors were collected from a man aged 18 to 29 in good health. Some clones in this sample may be carry-over from other donors' samples.

J is TRBJ2-7 and V is TRBV7-9, with TRBD2 matching 10 bases. V lost 4 bases, J lost 2 bases, and 8 bases stayed unmatched. The V gene's germline CDR1 is SEHNR and CDR2 FQNEAQ (reference sequence). This CDR3 region has 16 residues. The CDR3 region is CASSWGSLAGAYEQYF. The CDR3 bases are TGTGCCAGCAGCTGGGGTAGTCTAGCGGGGGCCTACGAGCAGTACTTC.

CDR3 nucleotides: TGTGCCATCAGTGAGTCGACAGCTTCCAACACTGAAGCTTTCTTT. Residues: CAISESTASNTEAFF. The V gene is TRBV10-3, the J gene TRBJ1-1, with D perhaps TRBD1 (5 bases). Germline CDR1 and CDR2: ENHRY and SYGVKD. This CDR3 spans 15 amino acids. The V and J ends lost 0 bases and 2 bases respectively, with 10 bases between them.

The chain has TRBV21-1 and TRBJ2-7; TRBD2 reflects the table's D call only, with no check against the DNA. TRBV21-1 represents a pseudogene. The CDR3 runs to 16 residues. The CDR3 DNA reads TGTGCCAGCAGCAACCCTAGTTCGGTTCAATCCTACGAGCAGTACTTC. It is translated as CASSNPSSVQSYEQYF.

The chain employs TRBV28 and TRBJ2-7; tentative D call: TRBD1 (6 bases). V dropped 8 bases and J dropped 3 bases, with 8 bases sitting between them. The germline CDR1 and CDR2 sequences are MDHEN and SYDVKM. The CDR3 loop spans 11 amino acids. This chain's CDR3 is CASFRGYEQYF. The CDR3 DNA is TGTGCCAGCTTCAGGGGCTACGAGCAGTACTTC.